The 2 T cell receptor beta chains below all came from one sample that was sequenced in a study of vaccination and CD4 T cells after COVID-19. Treatment noted: approximately 9-day PBMC culture with coronavirus spike peptide pools or control peptides (ViraFEST assay). Their specific antigens are unknown. The Oncomine TCR Beta short-read assay generated sequence data from the DNA of cultured CD4+ T cells. TCRdb independently ran MiXCR on the PCR reads; one entry per CDR3 protein. The sample holds about 20,000 distinct CDR3 sequences; roughly 40% are singletons and the top ten take around 20%. Sample: CD4+ T cells from blood, cultured in vitro, taken before SARS-CoV-2 vaccination. Source of these receptors: a human donor who received a COVID-19 vaccine.

The rearrangement joins TRBV7-9 to TRBJ1-1; D is possibly TRBD1 (5 bases). This CDR3 comprises 18 residues. In germline, CDR1 is SEHNR, CDR2 FQNEAQ (reference sequence). V was trimmed by 3 bases and J by 1 base, leaving 21 bases between them. DNA for the CDR3: TGTGCCAGCAGCTTGGGTTCGGGGTCGGGGCCGCGGAACACTGAAGCTTTCTTT. This encodes CASSLGSGSGPRNTEAFF.

This clonotype was seen a handful of times. The gene calls are TRBV5-6 and TRBJ1-2; TRBD1 agrees at 7 bases. This CDR3 spans 15 amino acids. Germline V gives CDR1 SGHDT, CDR2 YYEEEE. V was clipped by 2 bases and J by 11 bases; unmatched bases: 15. CDR3 in amino acids: CASSLETGTELVYTF. The DNA for the CDR3 is TGTGCCAGCAGCTTAGAAACCGGGACAGAGCTAGTGTACACCTTC.